Below are 16 T cell receptor beta chains sequenced from a single sample in a study of blood T cell repertoires in COVID-19. The method was immunoSEQ multiplex PCR; TCRdb's version includes in-frame clones alone and lacks a portion of them. The table lists roughly 130,000 clones, approximately 81% of them singletons. What was sequenced was peripheral blood. Every receptor here comes from a woman between 25 and 40 years old who had recovered from COVID-19.

This chain links TRBV5-6 with TRBJ2-5; 7 bases are shared with TRBD2. The CDR3 loop spans 13 amino acids. With V trimmed by 0 bases and J by 4 bases, 0 bases remained unmatched. The V gene's germline CDR1 is SGHDT and CDR2 YYEEEE. The DNA of the CDR3 is TGTGCCAGCAGCTTGGTAGCGGGAGAGACCCAGTACTTC. Protein: CASSLVAGETQYF.

The chain combines TRBV4-2 with TRBJ2-3, with 14 bases identical to TRBD2. The V gene end was trimmed by 7 bases and the J gene end by 3 bases; junction bases not matched to a gene: 9. This CDR3 has 17 amino acids. Germline V lookup: CDR1 LGHNA, CDR2 YNFKEQ. CDR3 bases: TGTGCCAGCAAAAGGGCGGGACTAGCGGGAGCTACAGATACGCAGTATTTT. Translated, it gives CASKRAGLAGATDTQYF.

This clone was picked up a small number of times. Distinct nucleotide sequences in the sample also encode this CDR3. The V call is TRBV7-3, the J call TRBJ1-1; D remains unclear. Germline-derived CDR1 and CDR2 are SGHTA and FQGTGA. Deletions cut 4 bases from V and 0 bases from J, with 6 bases between. CDR3 size: 13 residues. The CDR3 reads CASSSTVNTEAFF. CDR3 DNA: TGTGCCAGCAGCTCGACTGTGAACACTGAAGCTTTCTTT.

The chain employs TRBV5-6 and TRBJ1-5; the D gene is possibly TRBD1 (5 bases). The CDR3 extends over 15 amino acids. The germline CDR1 and CDR2 sequences are SGHDT and YYEEEE. Trimming took 0 bases from V and 8 from J, leaving 15 bases between them. The CDR3 reads CASSLVGRELEPQHF. In nucleotides, the CDR3 is TGTGCCAGCAGCTTGGTGGGCAGGGAATTGGAGCCCCAGCATTTT.

V and J are TRBV5-1 and TRBJ2-7; 15 bases are shared with TRBD2. The CDR3 covers 18 residues. After removal of 4 bases from V and 3 bases from J, the junction contained 11 bases not matched to a gene. Germline lookup yields CDR1 SGHRS and CDR2 YFSETQ. The CDR3 region is CASSGKGGLAGGVYEQYF. CDR3 DNA: TGCGCCAGCAGCGGTAAAGGGGGACTAGCGGGAGGAGTCTACGAGCAGTACTTC.

This clone came up a few times. The chain carries TRBV6-2 or TRBV6-3 and TRBJ2-3; 7 positions agree with TRBD2. Per the germline V gene, CDR1 is MNHEY and CDR2 is SVGEGT. V gave up 0 bases and J gave up 2 bases; unmatched junction bases: 2. The CDR3 is 15 amino acids. This CDR3 is CASSYSAGHTDTQYF. DNA of the CDR3: TGTGCCAGCAGTTACTCAGCGGGGCACACAGATACGCAGTATTTT.

The CDR3, as DNA: TGTGCCAGCAGCTGGGGACAGATCTCTGGAAACACCATATATTTT. This translates into CASSWGQISGNTIYF. The V and J genes are TRBV5-4 and TRBJ1-3; TRBD1 matches 7 bases. This CDR3 region has 15 residues. Germline V gene lookup returns CDR1 SGHNT and CDR2 YYREEE (reference sequence). The V gene end was trimmed by 3 bases and the J gene end by 0 bases; junction bases not matched to a gene: 3.

The chain has TRBV14 and TRBJ2-1, with D possibly matching TRBD2 (6 bases). This CDR3 is 15 amino acids long. In germline, CDR1 is SGHDN, CDR2 FVKESK. The V and J ends lost 2 bases and 7 bases respectively, with 15 bases between them. CDR3 residues: CASSQRLVKSNEQFF. In DNA, the CDR3 is TGTGCCAGCAGCCAACGACTAGTGAAGAGTAATGAGCAGTTCTTC.

V is TRBV3-1 (or the pseudogene TRBV3-2) and J is TRBJ1-3; 9 positions match TRBD1. Germline CDR1 reads LGHDT; CDR2 reads YNNKEL (reference sequence). With V trimmed by 4 bases and J by 4 bases, 8 bases remained unmatched. This CDR3 region has 16 residues. For the CDR3, the DNA is TGTGCCAGCAGCCTCTCCGGGACAGGGCAAGGAAACACCATATATTTT. It specifies CASSLSGTGQGNTIYF.

This chain joins TRBV19 and TRBJ1-4; the D gene is possibly TRBD1 (5 bases). Germline V CDR1 and CDR2: LNHDA, SQIVND (reference sequence). The length of the CDR3 is 15 residues. Deletions cut 9 bases from V and 6 bases from J, with 20 bases between. The CDR3 loop is CASKITGPSDEKLFF. The DNA for the CDR3 is TGTGCCAGCAAAATAACAGGTCCCTCCGATGAAAAACTGTTTTTT.

The rearrangement uses TRBV18 and TRBJ1-3; 7 nucleotides agree with TRBD1. The CDR3 contains 15 residues. From germline, CDR1 is KGHSH and CDR2 LQKENI. V lost 6 bases to trimming and J lost 0 bases; unmatched junction nucleotides: 5. The CDR3: CASSRDSDSGNTIYF. CDR3 in DNA: TGTGCCAGCTCTCGGGACAGTGACTCTGGAAACACCATATATTTT.

V usage is TRBV7-2 and J usage is TRBJ2-7, with 10 bases identical to TRBD2. CDR1 SGHTA and CDR2 FQGNSA come from the germline V gene. With 1 base clipped from V and 6 bases from J, the junction kept 0 bases outside the gene matches. CDR3 length: 13 residues. The CDR3 sequence is CASSLGLAGEQYF. The DNA for the CDR3 is TGTGCCAGCAGCTTAGGACTAGCGGGCGAGCAGTACTTC.

The chain uses TRBV19 and TRBJ2-7; TRBD2 might be the D (6 bases). This CDR3 is 13 amino acids long. V was trimmed by 4 bases and J by 7 bases, leaving 14 bases between them. Germline values: CDR1 LNHDA, CDR2 SQIVND (reference sequence). DNA of the CDR3: TGTGCCAGTAGTAGCCTCCTGGCGGGGGAGCAGTACTTC. This sequence encodes CASSSLLAGEQYF.

The rearrangement joins TRBV9 to TRBJ1-2; 7 bases fit TRBD1. This CDR3 spans 15 amino acids. Germline V gene data show CDR1 as SGDLS and CDR2 as YYNGEE. V lost 6 bases to trimming and J lost 2 bases; unmatched junction nucleotides: 10. The CDR3 nucleotides are TGTGCCAGCACCAAACAGGGGTCCCGCAACTATGGCTACACCTTC. Encoded protein: CASTKQGSRNYGYTF.

The rearrangement joins TRBV6-1 to TRBJ2-1; TRBD2 aligns across 7 bases. The germline V gene has CDR1 MNHNS and CDR2 SASEGT. V shed 0 bases and J 5 bases; nucleotides not matched to a gene: 1. The CDR3 is 14 residues long. CDR3 coding DNA: TGTGCCAGCAGTGAAGCGGGACTAAACAATGAGCAGTTCTTC. It translates to CASSEAGLNNEQFF.

The J gene is TRBJ2-1, the V gene TRBV18; 16 bases align to TRBD2. Germline CDR1 reads KGHSH; CDR2 reads LQKENI. The trim removed 0 bases at V and 1 base at J, leaving 3 bases unmatched. CDR3 size: 19 residues. CDR3 amino acids: CASSPPGTSGGGSYNEQFF. CDR3 DNA sequence: TGTGCCAGCTCACCACCCGGGACTAGCGGGGGGGGATCCTACAATGAGCAGTTCTTC.